Each of the 25 T cell receptor beta chains below was sequenced from the same sample in a study of blood T cell repertoires in COVID-19. Repertoires were generated with immunoSEQ multiplex PCR, while TCRdb's copy carries only in-frame clones and drops some. The profile shows some 130,000 clones, approximately 85% of them singletons. Sequencing was done on a sample of peripheral blood. These receptors originate from a human donor in a cohort sampled during active COVID-19.

This sequence joins TRBV9 and TRBJ1-1; TRBD1 might be the D (6 bases). The CDR3 is 15 amino acids. V was shortened by 4 bases and J by 0 bases, with 13 bases between the two germline ends. In germline, CDR1 is SGDLS, CDR2 YYNGEE. The CDR3 sequence: CASSPAKGVNTEAFF. DNA for the CDR3: TGTGCCAGCAGCCCGGCCAAGGGGGTGAACACTGAAGCTTTCTTT.

The chain joins TRBV6-6 to TRBJ1-1, with a weak D call TRBD1 (5 bases). This CDR3 spans 14 amino acids. V lost 8 bases to trimming and J lost 1 base, with 14 bases between them. CDR1 is MNHNY and CDR2 is SVGAGI in the germline V gene (reference sequence). The CDR3 is CASQSGVANTEAFF. CDR3 DNA sequence: TGTGCCAGCCAATCGGGGGTGGCGAACACTGAAGCTTTCTTT.

The chain has TRBV7-9 and TRBJ2-2, with TRBD1 matching 7 bases. Germline CDR1 SEHNR, CDR2 FQNEAQ (reference sequence). CDR3 length equals 16 residues. Trimming cost V 2 bases and J 7 bases; bases outside gene matches: 10. CDR3 amino acids: CASSLSSAAGGGELFF. CDR3 sequence (DNA): TGTGCCAGCAGCTTATCCAGCGCGGCAGGGGGCGGGGAGCTGTTTTTT. The full variable domain, rest sourced from reference TRBV7-9 and TRBJ2-2, is DTGVSQNPRHKITKRGQNVTFRCDPISEHNRLYWYRQTLGQGPEFLTYFQNEAQLEKSRLLSDRFSAERPKGSFSTLEIQRTEQGDSAMYLCASSLSSAAGGGELFFGEGSRLTVL.

The chain has TRBV7-6 and TRBJ2-7; 9 nucleotides align to TRBD2. Germline V gene sequence: CDR1 SGHVS, CDR2 FNYEAQ. The trim removed 1 base at V and 2 bases at J, leaving 3 bases unmatched. This CDR3 has 15 residues. The CDR3 DNA reads as TGTGCCAGCAGCTTAGTAGCGGGGGAACCCTACGAGCAGTACTTC. This encodes CASSLVAGEPYEQYF.

The chain combines TRBV18 with TRBJ1-1, with D possibly being TRBD1 (5 bases). Germline V lookup: CDR1 KGHSH, CDR2 LQKENI. V lost 3 bases, J lost 0 bases, and 14 bases lay in between. There are 16 residues in the CDR3. CDR3 protein: CASSPGSSRVNTEAFF. The CDR3 DNA is TGTGCCAGCTCACCGGGATCGAGCAGGGTGAACACTGAAGCTTTCTTT.

This chain links TRBV5-4 with TRBJ2-3, with 8 bases aligning to TRBD2. Germline CDR1 is SGHNT and CDR2 is YYREEE (reference sequence). The CDR3 runs to 18 residues. V shed 3 bases, J shed 7 bases, and the junction held 19 bases outside the gene matches. CDR3: CASSSPRGGIDLDNTQYF. In DNA form, the CDR3 reads TGTGCCAGCAGCTCCCCCCGGGGGGGGATAGACCTTGATAATACGCAGTATTTT.

The genes are TRBV12-5 and TRBJ1-4; D is undetermined. V shed 1 base and J shed 2 bases, with 5 bases lying between them. The germline V gene has CDR1 LGHNT and CDR2 FRNRAP. The length of the CDR3 is 14 residues. CDR3 region: CASGLGQTNEKLFF. For the CDR3, the DNA is TGTGCTAGTGGTTTGGGTCAGACTAATGAAAAACTGTTTTTT.

This chain connects TRBV4-2 to TRBJ2-3, with TRBD2 identical over 12 bases. The CDR3 runs 20 residues. The V and J ends lost 4 bases and 4 bases, in that order; junction bases with no gene match: 18. Looked up from germline, CDR1 is LGHNA and CDR2 is YNFKEQ. The DNA of the CDR3 is TGTGCCAGCAGCCTTCAACTCCTAGCGGGGGGGATAGTCGATCCAGATACGCAGTATTTT. As protein: CASSLQLLAGGIVDPDTQYF.

The V and J genes are TRBV7-8 and TRBJ2-1, with D possibly being TRBD1 (6 bases). The CDR3 consists of 14 residues. Germline-derived CDR1 and CDR2 are SGHVS and FQNEAQ. The V end was cut by 3 bases, the J end by 1 base, with 7 bases between. The CDR3 loop reads CASSFGQSYNEQFF. CDR3 coding DNA: TGTGCCAGCAGCTTTGGACAGTCCTACAATGAGCAGTTCTTC.

This chain links TRBV6-5 with TRBJ2-2, with TRBD2 matching 10 bases. Trimming at V came to 5 bases and at J to 5 bases, leaving 5 bases not matched to a gene. This CDR3 comprises 15 residues. Germline CDR1 is MNHEY and CDR2 is SVGAGI. The DNA for the CDR3 is TGTGCCAGCAGTCAGGGACTAGCGATTACCGGGGAGCTGTTTTTT. Its protein is CASSQGLAITGELFF.

The chain recombines TRBV12-3 or TRBV12-4 with TRBJ1-4; TRBD1 matches at 8 bases. V dropped 6 bases and J dropped 5; count of bases not matched to a gene: 2. The CDR3 has 13 residues. The CDR3: CASSRQGNEKLFF. The CDR3 nucleotides are TGTGCCAGCAGCCGACAGGGGAATGAAAAACTGTTTTTT.

The chain links TRBV9 to TRBJ2-1; 9 bases are shared with TRBD1. The CDR3 contains 16 residues. CDR1 and CDR2 (germline): SGDLS, YYNGEE. Trimming took 4 bases from V and 5 from J; bases not matched to a gene: 10. CDR3 in amino acids: CASSPPPGQGNNEQFF. The CDR3 coding sequence is TGTGCCAGCAGCCCTCCGCCGGGACAGGGCAACAATGAGCAGTTCTTC.

The CDR3 loop is CSVARTGANYGYTF. Written as DNA, the CDR3 is TGCAGCGTCGCCCGGACAGGTGCCAACTATGGCTACACCTTC. The V gene is TRBV29-1, the J gene TRBJ1-2; 7 bases line up with TRBD1. V shed 6 bases, J shed 2 bases, and the junction held 9 bases outside the gene matches. The germline V gene encodes CDR1 SQVTM and CDR2 ANQGSEA. The CDR3 runs 14 residues.

The DNA for the CDR3 is TGTGCCAGCAGCCCGGGACAGTACGAGCAGTACTTC. Its protein is CASSPGQYEQYF. This chain connects TRBV7-2 to TRBJ2-7; 7 nucleotides line up with TRBD1. Trimming at V came to 5 bases and at J to 4 bases, leaving 2 bases not matched to a gene. CDR1 and CDR2 (germline): SGHTA, FQGNSA. This CDR3 comprises 12 residues. Complete variable domain (other parts from reference TRBV7-2 and TRBJ2-7): GAGVSQSPSNKVTEKGKDVELRCDPISGHTALYWYRQSLGQGLEFLIYFQGNSAPDKSGLPSDRFSAERTGGSVSTLTIQRTQQEDSAVYLCASSPGQYEQYFGPGTRLTVT.

The chain couples TRBV11-2 to TRBJ1-6; no firm D call. Germline loops: CDR1 SGHAT, CDR2 FQNNGV. Trimming cost V 5 bases and J 10 bases, with 15 bases left between them. The CDR3 is made up of 14 amino acids. Here the CDR3 reads CASSPYRSLSPLHF. The CDR3 region has the DNA TGTGCCAGCAGCCCGTACAGAAGCCTATCACCCCTCCACTTT.

Only a few counts were recorded for this clone. This chain uses TRBV18 with TRBJ2-2, with 7 bases identical to TRBD1. The CDR3 extends over 14 amino acids. Per the germline V gene, CDR1 is KGHSH and CDR2 is LQKENI. CDR3 in amino acids: CAGIDLGQPGELFF. The CDR3 DNA is TGTGCTGGGATTGATCTGGGACAGCCCGGGGAGCTGTTTTTT.

The chain combines TRBV19 with TRBJ2-7; TRBD1 matches at 7 bases. The germline V gene has CDR1 LNHDA and CDR2 SQIVND (reference sequence). The CDR3 totals 13 residues. V lost 4 bases to trimming and J lost 1 base; unmatched junction nucleotides: 1. CDR3 in amino acids: CASSTQGSYEQYF. CDR3 nucleotides: TGTGCCAGTAGTACACAGGGGTCCTACGAGCAGTACTTC. The full variable domain, in which reference TRBV19 and TRBJ2-7 provide the parts outside the CDR3, is DGGITQSPKYLFRKEGQNVTLSCEQNLNHDAMYWYRQDPGQGLRLIYYSQIVNDFQKGDIAEGYSVSREKKESFPLTVTSAQKNPTAFYLCASSTQGSYEQYFGPGTRLTVT.

The V and J genes are TRBV9 and TRBJ1-2; D ambiguous. CDR1 SGDLS and CDR2 YYNGEE come from the germline V gene. There are 14 residues in the CDR3. Trimming cost V 3 bases and J 4 bases, with 13 bases left between them. The CDR3 nucleotides are TGTGCCAGCAGCGGAGCTGTCCTTGGCTATGGCTACACCTTC. This translates into CASSGAVLGYGYTF.

V gene TRBV19 combines with J gene TRBJ1-2, with D maybe TRBD1 (5 bases). The CDR3 has 16 amino acids. Trimming took 5 bases from V and 7 from J, leaving 23 bases between them. Germline V gene data show CDR1 as LNHDA and CDR2 as SQIVND (reference sequence). The CDR3 nucleotides read TGTGCCAGTAGTTTCCCGGGACTCCAAAGAGAAGCTGGCTACACCTTC. Protein sequence: CASSFPGLQREAGYTF.

This rearrangement joins TRBV10-1 to TRBJ2-5, with a weak D call TRBD1 (6 bases). V was pared by 2 bases and J by 13 bases, with 14 bases between. The CDR3 covers 12 residues. The V gene's germline CDR1 is WNHNN and CDR2 SYGVQD (reference sequence). CDR3 coding DNA: TGCGCCAGCAGTGAGGTGGGACACCCCCGGTACTTC. Protein sequence: CASSEVGHPRYF.

CDR3 in amino acids: CASSRDWGVPDTQYF. The CDR3 nucleotides read TGTGCCAGCAGTAGGGATTGGGGCGTACCAGATACGCAGTATTTT. This chain uses TRBV2 with TRBJ2-3; D possibly corresponds to TRBD1 (5 bases). This CDR3 region has 15 residues. Germline CDR1 is SNHLY and CDR2 is FYNNEI. V was clipped by 5 bases and J by 4 bases, with 16 bases between them.

The V call is TRBV10-3, the J call TRBJ2-3, with TRBD2 identical over 11 bases. CDR1 and CDR2 (germline): ENHRY, SYGVKD. The CDR3 is 16 residues long. V lost 6 bases and J lost 4; bases outside the gene matches: 9. The CDR3 nucleotides read TGTGCCATCAGGGCTAGCGGGGGGATAGGCCCAGATACGCAGTATTTT. As protein: CAIRASGGIGPDTQYF.

This chain links TRBV6-2 or TRBV6-3 with TRBJ2-3; 9 bases align to TRBD2. The CDR3 loop spans 15 amino acids. Looked up from germline, CDR1 is MNHEY and CDR2 is SVGEGT. V dropped 6 bases and J dropped 3; count of bases not matched to a gene: 7. In nucleotides, the CDR3 is TGTGCCAGCAGACCTGGCGGGGGGGCAACAGATACGCAGTATTTT. Translating gives CASRPGGGATDTQYF.

The chain links TRBV5-4 to TRBJ2-3; 10 bases align to TRBD2. This CDR3 has 16 amino acids. V was pared by 0 bases and J by 5 bases, with 6 bases of the junction left unmatched. The V gene's germline CDR1 is SGHNT and CDR2 YYREEE (reference sequence). The CDR3 region is CASSLEAGGRVDTQYF. The DNA for the CDR3 is TGTGCCAGCAGCTTGGAAGCGGGGGGGCGTGTAGATACGCAGTATTTT. Full variable domain (rest looked up from reference TRBV5-4 and TRBJ2-3): ETGVTQSPTHLIKTRGQQVTLRCSSQSGHNTVSWYQQALGQGPQFIFQYYREEENGRGNFPPRFSGLQFPNYSSELNVNALELDDSALYLCASSLEAGGRVDTQYFGPGTRLTVL.

The rearrangement uses TRBV10-3 and TRBJ1-2, with 7 bases aligning to TRBD1. There are 14 residues in the CDR3. With V trimmed by 5 bases and J by 6 bases, 9 bases remained unmatched. Germline V lookup: CDR1 ENHRY, CDR2 SYGVKD. CDR3 sequence (DNA): TGTGCCATCAGTAAAGCAGACAGGGTCAATGGCTACACCTTC. It encodes CAISKADRVNGYTF.